The clone carrying this TCR beta chain was seen at least ten times. This record comes from a study of T cells after yellow fever vaccination. In TCRdb, the 5' RACE reads were re-called with MiXCR into one record per CDR3 protein. The table has 200,000 to 300,000 distinct CDR3 sequences, approximately 6.8% seen once. The CDR3 is 12 residues long. Germline CDR1 is SGDLS and CDR2 is YYNGEE. Trimming removed 1 base at V and 0 bases at J, with 0 bases between. This chain connects TRBV9 to TRBJ2-3, with D hard to call. The clonotype originates from a man under 40 who received the YFV17D yellow fever vaccine. The sample was CD4+ T cells sorted from PBMCs, taken on the day of the yellow fever booster vaccination. CDR3 bases: TGTGCCAGCAGCGTAAGCACAGATACGCAGTATTTT. Its translation is CASSVSTDTQYF.